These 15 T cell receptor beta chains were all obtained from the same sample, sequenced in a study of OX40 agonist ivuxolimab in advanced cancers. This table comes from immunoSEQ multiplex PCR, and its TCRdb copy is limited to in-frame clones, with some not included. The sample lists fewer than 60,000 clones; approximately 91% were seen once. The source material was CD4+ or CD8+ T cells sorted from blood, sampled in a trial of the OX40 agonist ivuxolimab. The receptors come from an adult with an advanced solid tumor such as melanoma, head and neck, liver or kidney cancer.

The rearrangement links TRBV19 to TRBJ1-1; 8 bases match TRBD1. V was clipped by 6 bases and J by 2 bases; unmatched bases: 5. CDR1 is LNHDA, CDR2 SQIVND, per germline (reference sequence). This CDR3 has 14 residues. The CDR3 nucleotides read TGTGCCAGTAGAGACAGGGGCGGAAACACTGAAGCTTTCTTT. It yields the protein CASRDRGGNTEAFF.

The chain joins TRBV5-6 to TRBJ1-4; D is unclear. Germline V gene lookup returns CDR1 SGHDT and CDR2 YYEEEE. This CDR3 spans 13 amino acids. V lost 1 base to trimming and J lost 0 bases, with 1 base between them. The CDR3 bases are TGTGCCAGCAGCTTGTCAACTAATGAAAAACTGTTTTTT. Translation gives CASSLSTNEKLFF.

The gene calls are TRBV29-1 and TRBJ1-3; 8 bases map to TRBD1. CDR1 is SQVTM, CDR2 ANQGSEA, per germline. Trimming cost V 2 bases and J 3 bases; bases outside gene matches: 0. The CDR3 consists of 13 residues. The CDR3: CSVETGGGNTIYF. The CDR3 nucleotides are TGCAGCGTTGAAACAGGGGGTGGAAACACCATATATTTT.

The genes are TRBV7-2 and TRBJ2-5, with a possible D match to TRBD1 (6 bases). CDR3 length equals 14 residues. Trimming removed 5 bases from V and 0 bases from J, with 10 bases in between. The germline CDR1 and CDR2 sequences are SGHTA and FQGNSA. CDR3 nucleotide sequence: TGTGCCAGCAGCCCAACAGGGTACCAAGAGACCCAGTACTTC. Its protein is CASSPTGYQETQYF.

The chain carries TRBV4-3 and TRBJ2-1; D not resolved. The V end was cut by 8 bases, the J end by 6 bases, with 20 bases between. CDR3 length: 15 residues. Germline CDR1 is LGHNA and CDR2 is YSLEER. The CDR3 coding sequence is TGCGCCAGCTCCTCGGGTTATGGGCGACCCAATGAGCAGTTCTTC. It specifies CASSSGYGRPNEQFF.

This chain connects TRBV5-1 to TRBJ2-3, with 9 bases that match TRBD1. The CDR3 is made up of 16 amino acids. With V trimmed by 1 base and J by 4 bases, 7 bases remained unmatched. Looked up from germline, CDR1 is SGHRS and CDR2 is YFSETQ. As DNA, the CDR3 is TGCGCCAGCAGCTTGATCTGGACAGGGGCCCCAGATACGCAGTATTTT. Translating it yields CASSLIWTGAPDTQYF.

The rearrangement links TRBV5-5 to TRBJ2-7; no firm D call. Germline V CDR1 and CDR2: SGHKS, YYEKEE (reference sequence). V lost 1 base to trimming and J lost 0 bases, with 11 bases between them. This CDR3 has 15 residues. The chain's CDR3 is CASSLRQESSYEQYF. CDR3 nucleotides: TGTGCCAGCAGCTTGAGGCAGGAGAGCTCCTACGAGCAGTACTTC.

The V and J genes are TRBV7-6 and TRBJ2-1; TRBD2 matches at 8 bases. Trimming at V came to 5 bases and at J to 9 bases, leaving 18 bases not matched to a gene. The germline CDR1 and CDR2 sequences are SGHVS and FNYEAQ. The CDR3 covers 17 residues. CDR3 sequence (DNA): TGTGCCAGCAGCCCTATTCGTAGCGGGGTGTTGTCGGTTGAGCAGTTCTTC. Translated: CASSPIRSGVLSVEQFF.

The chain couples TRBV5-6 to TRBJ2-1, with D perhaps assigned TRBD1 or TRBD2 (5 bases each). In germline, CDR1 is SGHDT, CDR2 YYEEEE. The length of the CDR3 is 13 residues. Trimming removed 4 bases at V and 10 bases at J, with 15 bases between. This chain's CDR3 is CASSPWDPQEQFF. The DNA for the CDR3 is TGTGCCAGCAGCCCCTGGGACCCCCAAGAGCAGTTCTTC.

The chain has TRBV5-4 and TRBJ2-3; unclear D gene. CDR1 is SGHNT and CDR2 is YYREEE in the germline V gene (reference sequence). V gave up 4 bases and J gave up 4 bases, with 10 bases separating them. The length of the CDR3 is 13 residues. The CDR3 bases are TGTGCCAGCAGCCCACGAAGGCCAGATACGCAGTATTTT. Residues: CASSPRRPDTQYF.

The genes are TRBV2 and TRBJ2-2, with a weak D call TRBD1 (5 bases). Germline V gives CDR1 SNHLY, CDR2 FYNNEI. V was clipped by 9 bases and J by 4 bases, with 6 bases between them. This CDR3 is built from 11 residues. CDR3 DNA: TGTGCCAGGGGGCTCACCGGGGAGCTGTTTTTT. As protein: CARGLTGELFF.

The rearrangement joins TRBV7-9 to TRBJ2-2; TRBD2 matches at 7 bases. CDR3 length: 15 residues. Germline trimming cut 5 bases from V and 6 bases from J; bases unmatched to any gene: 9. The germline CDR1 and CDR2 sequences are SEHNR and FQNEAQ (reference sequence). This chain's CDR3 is CASSGAGEGSGELFF. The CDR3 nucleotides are TGTGCCAGCAGCGGCGCGGGGGAGGGGTCCGGGGAGCTGTTTTTT.

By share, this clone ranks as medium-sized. CDR3 amino acids: CASSIALGGTYEQYF. The CDR3 region has the DNA TGTGCCAGTAGTATCGCCTTAGGAGGGACCTACGAGCAGTACTTC. The V gene is TRBV19, the J gene TRBJ2-7; possible D gene TRBD2, 6 bases. The CDR3 loop spans 15 amino acids. Germline loops: CDR1 LNHDA, CDR2 SQIVND (reference sequence). The ends were cut back, 3 bases at V and 2 bases at J, with 14 bases in the middle. Full variable domain (outside the CDR3, taken from reference TRBV19 and TRBJ2-7): DGGITQSPKYLFRKEGQNVTLSCEQNLNHDAMYWYRQDPGQGLRLIYYSQIVNDFQKGDIAEGYSVSREKKESFPLTVTSAQKNPTAFYLCASSIALGGTYEQYFGPGTRLTVT.

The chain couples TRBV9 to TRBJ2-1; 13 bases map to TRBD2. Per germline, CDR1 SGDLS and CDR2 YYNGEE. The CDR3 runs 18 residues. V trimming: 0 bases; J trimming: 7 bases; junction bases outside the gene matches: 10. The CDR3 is CASSVEPLSTSGGNEQFF. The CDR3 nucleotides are TGTGCCAGCAGCGTAGAGCCCCTCTCGACTAGCGGGGGGAATGAGCAGTTCTTC.

The CDR3 nucleotides are TGTGCCAGCAGCTTGGATGACACCAGCCACCTCTATGGCTACACCTTC. It specifies CASSLDDTSHLYGYTF. V and J are TRBV5-6 and TRBJ1-2; D not resolved. The germline CDR1 and CDR2 sequences are SGHDT and YYEEEE. CDR3 length equals 16 residues. The germline V and J ends were trimmed by 0 bases and 4 bases, with 16 bases remaining between them.